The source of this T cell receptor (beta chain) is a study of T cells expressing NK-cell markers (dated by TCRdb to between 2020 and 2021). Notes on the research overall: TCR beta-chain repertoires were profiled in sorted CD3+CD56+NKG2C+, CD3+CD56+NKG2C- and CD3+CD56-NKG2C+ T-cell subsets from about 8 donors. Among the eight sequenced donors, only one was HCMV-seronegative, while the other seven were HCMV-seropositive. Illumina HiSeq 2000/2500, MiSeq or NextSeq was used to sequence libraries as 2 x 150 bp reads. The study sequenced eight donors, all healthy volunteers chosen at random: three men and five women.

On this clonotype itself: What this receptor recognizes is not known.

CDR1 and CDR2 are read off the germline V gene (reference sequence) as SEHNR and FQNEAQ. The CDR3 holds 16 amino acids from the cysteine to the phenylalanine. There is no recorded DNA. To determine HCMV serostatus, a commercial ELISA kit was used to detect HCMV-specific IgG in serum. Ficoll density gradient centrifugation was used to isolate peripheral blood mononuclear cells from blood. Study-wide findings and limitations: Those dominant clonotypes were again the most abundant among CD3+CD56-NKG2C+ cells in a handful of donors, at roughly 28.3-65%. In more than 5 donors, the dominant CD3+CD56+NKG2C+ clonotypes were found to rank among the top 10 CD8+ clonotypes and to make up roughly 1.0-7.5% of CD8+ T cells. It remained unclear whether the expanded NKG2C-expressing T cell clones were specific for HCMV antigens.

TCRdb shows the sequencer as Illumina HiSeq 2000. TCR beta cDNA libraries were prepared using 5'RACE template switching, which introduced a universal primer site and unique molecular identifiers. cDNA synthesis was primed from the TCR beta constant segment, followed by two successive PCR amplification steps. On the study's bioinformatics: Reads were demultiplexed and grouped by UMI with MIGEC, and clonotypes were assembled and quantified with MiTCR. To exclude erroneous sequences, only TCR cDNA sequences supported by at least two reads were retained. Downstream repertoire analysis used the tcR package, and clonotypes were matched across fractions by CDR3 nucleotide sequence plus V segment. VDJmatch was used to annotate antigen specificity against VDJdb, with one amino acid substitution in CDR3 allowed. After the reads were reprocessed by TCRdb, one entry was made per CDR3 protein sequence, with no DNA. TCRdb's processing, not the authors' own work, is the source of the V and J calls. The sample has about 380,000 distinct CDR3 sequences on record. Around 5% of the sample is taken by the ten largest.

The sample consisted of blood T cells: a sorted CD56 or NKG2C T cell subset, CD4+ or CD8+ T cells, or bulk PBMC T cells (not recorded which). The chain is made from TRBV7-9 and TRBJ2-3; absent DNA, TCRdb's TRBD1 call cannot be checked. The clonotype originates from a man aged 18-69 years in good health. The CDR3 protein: CASSPGGQGKTDTQYF.